Given below is one T cell receptor beta chain in context. The data originate from a study of blood T cell repertoires in COVID-19. For the study at large: Acute and convalescent COVID-19 specimens originated in the United States, Italy and Spain. PBMCs, B-cell-depleted T cells, or T cells were the source of the cDNA or gDNA that made up the material.

Trimming removed 4 bases from V and 4 bases from J; junction bases left unmatched: 5. The CDR3 contains 16 residues. From germline, CDR1 is KGHDR and CDR2 SFDVKD. Under the authors' procedure: Nucleated cell counts were estimated from reference gene primer amplification. Clones were read by immunoSEQ multiplex PCR, and TCRdb kept only the in-frame ones, dropping some. That table furnishes V, J and clone size, whereas the DNA furnished D and trimming. The table shows around 170,000 clones, with roughly 77% occurring only once. One Seattle source followed patients from active infection through their disease course.

The chain combines TRBV24-1 with TRBJ2-3; 12 bases match TRBD1. The receptor was isolated from a woman older than 75 with COVID-19, enrolled during active disease. Sequenced material: peripheral blood. CDR3 DNA sequence: TGTGCCACCAGTGACCTTGGGACAGGGGGCTCAGATACGCAGTATTTT. It encodes CATSDLGTGGSDTQYF.